Listed here is a single T cell receptor (beta chain). Its specificity is unknown. Sequencing was performed with immunoSEQ multiplex PCR; in TCRdb, only in-frame clones are kept and a portion is missing. In the table there are about 2.1 million clones, approximately 94% of which are singletons. The sample comes from a study of shared clonotypes between healthy human individuals. The V end was cut by 1 base, the J end by 0 bases, with 16 bases between. Germline assignment: CDR1 SGHVS and CDR2 FQNEAQ. There are 17 residues in the CDR3. Naive CD8 isolation took CD45RO-negative cells positively selected for CCR7 and excluded terminally differentiated effector memory CD45RA+ cells. Study findings and constraints: Among a few donors, approximately 5% of naive CD4 clonotypes were found in common.

Sequenced material: naive CD8+ T cells from PBMCs. This TCR was sampled from a man between 18 and 35 years old in good health. Some clones in this sample may be carry-over from other donors' samples. The chain recombines TRBV7-8 with TRBJ2-7; a weak D match, TRBD2 (7 bases). CDR3 residues: CASSLVGAGAFSYEQYF. The CDR3 region has the DNA TGTGCCAGCAGCTTAGTAGGTGCGGGGGCGTTCTCCTACGAGCAGTACTTC.